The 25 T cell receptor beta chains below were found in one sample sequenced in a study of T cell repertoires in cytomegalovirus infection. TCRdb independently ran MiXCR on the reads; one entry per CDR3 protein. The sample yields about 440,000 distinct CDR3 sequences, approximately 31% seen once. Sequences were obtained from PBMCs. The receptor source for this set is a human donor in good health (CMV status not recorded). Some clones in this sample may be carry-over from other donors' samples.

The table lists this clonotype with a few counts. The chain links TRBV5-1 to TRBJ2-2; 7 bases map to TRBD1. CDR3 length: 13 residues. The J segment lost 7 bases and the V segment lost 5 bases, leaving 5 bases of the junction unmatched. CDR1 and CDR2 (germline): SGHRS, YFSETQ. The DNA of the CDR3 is TGCGCCAGCAGTGGGACAGTCGTCGGGGAGCTGTTTTTT. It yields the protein CASSGTVVGELFF.

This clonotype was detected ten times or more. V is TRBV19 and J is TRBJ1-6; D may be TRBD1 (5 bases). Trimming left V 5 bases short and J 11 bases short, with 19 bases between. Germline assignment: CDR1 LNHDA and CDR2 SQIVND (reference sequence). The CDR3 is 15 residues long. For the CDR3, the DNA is TGTGCCAGTAGTTTCTCCGGGACCAGCAACCCACCCCTCCACTTT. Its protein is CASSFSGTSNPPLHF.

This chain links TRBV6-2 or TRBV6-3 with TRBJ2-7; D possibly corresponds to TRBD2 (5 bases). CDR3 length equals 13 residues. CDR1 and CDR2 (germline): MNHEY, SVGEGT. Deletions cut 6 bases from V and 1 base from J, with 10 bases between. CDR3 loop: CASRARTSYEQYF. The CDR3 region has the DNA TGTGCCAGCAGAGCTAGGACTTCCTACGAGCAGTACTTC.

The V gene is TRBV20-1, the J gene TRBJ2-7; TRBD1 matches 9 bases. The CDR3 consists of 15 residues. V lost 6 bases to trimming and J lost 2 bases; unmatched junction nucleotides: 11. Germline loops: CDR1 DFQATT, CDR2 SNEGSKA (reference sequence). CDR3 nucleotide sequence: TGCAGTGCAAGGGTACCGGGACAGGGACCCTACGAGCAGTACTTC. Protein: CSARVPGQGPYEQYF.

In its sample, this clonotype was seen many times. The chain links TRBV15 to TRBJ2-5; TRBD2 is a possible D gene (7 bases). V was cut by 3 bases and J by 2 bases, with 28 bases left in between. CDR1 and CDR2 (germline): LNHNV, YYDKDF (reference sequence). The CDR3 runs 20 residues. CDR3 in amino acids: CATSSFQIEVARGQQETQYF. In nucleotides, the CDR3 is TGTGCCACCAGCAGTTTCCAAATAGAGGTTGCGCGGGGGCAGCAAGAGACCCAGTACTTC.

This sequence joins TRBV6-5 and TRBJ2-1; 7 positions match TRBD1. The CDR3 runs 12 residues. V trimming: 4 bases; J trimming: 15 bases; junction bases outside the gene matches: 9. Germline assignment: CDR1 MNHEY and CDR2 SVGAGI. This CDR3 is CASSSRDSTRFF. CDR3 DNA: TGTGCCAGCAGTTCCCGGGACAGCACGCGGTTCTTC.

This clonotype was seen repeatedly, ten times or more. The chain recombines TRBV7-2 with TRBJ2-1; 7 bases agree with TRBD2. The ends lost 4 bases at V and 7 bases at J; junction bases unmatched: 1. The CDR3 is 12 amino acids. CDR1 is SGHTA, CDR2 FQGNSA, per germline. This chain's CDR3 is CASSYSGNEQFF. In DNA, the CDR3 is TGTGCCAGCAGCTATAGCGGGAATGAGCAGTTCTTC. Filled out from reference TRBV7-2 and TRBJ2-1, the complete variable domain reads GAGVSQSPSNKVTEKGKDVELRCDPISGHTALYWYRQSLGQGLEFLIYFQGNSAPDKSGLPSDRFSAERTGGSVSTLTIQRTQQEDSAVYLCASSYSGNEQFFGPGTRLTVL.

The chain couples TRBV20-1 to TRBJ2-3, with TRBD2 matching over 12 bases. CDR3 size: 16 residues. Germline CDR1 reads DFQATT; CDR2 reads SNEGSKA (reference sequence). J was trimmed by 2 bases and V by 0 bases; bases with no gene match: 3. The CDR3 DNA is TGCAGTGCTAGAGAAACTAGCGGGGGGATCACAGATACGCAGTATTTT. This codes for CSARETSGGITDTQYF.

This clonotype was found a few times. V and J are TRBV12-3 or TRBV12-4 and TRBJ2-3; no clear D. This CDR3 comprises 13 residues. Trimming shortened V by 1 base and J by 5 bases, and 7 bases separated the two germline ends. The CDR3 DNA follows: TGTGCCAGCAGTTTAGTACAGATAGATACGCAGTATTTT. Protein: CASSLVQIDTQYF.

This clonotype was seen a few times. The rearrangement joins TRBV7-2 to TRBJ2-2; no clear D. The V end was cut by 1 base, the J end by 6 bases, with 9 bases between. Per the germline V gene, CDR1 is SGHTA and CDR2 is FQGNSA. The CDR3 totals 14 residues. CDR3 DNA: TGTGCCAGCAGCTTAGAGTCGCAGTCCGGGGAGCTGTTTTTT. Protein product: CASSLESQSGELFF.

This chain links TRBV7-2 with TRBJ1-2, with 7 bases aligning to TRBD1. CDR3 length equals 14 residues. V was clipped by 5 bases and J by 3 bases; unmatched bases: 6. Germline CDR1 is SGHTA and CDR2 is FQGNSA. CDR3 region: CASSDRVRYYGYTF. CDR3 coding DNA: TGTGCCAGCAGCGACAGGGTGCGGTACTATGGCTACACCTTC.

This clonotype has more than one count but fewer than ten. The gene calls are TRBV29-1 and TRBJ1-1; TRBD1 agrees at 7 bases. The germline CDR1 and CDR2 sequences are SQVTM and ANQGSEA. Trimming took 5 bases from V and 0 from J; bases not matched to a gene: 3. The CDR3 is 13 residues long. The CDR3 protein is CSVTGVLNTEAFF. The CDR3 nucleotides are TGCAGCGTTACAGGGGTTTTGAACACTGAAGCTTTCTTT.

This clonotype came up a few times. CDR3 amino acids: CASETSGGREQYF. In DNA form, the CDR3 reads TGTGCCAGCGAGACTAGCGGGGGTAGGGAGCAGTACTTC. The V gene is TRBV12-3 or TRBV12-4, the J gene TRBJ2-7, with 12 bases identical to TRBD2. The J segment lost 7 bases and the V segment lost 8 bases, leaving 6 bases of the junction unmatched. The CDR3 has 13 amino acids.

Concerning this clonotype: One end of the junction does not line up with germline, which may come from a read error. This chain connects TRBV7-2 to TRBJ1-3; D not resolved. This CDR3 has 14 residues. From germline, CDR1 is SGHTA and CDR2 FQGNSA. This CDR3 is CASSSLNSVNTIYF. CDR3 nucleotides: TGTGCCAGCAGCTCCTTAAACTCTGTAAACACCATATATTTT.

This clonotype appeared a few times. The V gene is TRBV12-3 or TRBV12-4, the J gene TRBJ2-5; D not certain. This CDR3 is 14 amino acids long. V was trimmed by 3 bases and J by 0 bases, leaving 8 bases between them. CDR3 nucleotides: TGTGCCAGCAGTTTGACTCCCGACCAAGAGACCCAGTACTTC. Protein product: CASSLTPDQETQYF.

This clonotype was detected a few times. The CDR3 loop reads CASSPPRRGDTQYF. The CDR3 DNA reads as TGTGCCAGCAGCCCCCCTCGGCGGGGGGATACGCAGTATTTT. The gene calls are TRBV5-6 and TRBJ2-3, with 7 bases aligning to TRBD2. The CDR3 runs to 14 residues. Germline V gene lookup returns CDR1 SGHDT and CDR2 YYEEEE. With V trimmed by 4 bases and J by 6 bases, 8 bases remained unmatched.

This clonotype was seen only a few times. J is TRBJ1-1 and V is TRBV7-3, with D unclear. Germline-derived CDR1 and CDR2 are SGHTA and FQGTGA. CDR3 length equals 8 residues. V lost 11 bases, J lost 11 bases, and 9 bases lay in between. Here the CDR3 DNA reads TGTGCCCAGGTAATGGCTTTCTTT. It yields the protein CAQVMAFF.

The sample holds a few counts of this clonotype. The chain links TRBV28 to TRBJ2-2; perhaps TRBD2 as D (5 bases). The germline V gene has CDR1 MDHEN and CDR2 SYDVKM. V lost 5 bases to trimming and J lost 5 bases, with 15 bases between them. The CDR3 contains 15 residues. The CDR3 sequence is CASSLIGVRTGELFF. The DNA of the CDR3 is TGTGCCAGCAGTCTAATCGGGGTGAGGACCGGGGAGCTGTTTTTT.

The CDR3 protein is CATMPQGSSEKLFF. The CDR3 nucleotides are TGTGCCACCATGCCCCAGGGTAGCAGCGAAAAACTGTTTTTT. The V gene is TRBV27, the J gene TRBJ1-4, with D maybe TRBD1 (5 bases). The V and J ends lost 10 bases and 8 bases respectively, with 20 bases between them. Germline values: CDR1 MNHEY, CDR2 SMNVEV (reference sequence). The CDR3 is made up of 14 amino acids. The entire variable domain, with the rest obtained from reference TRBV27 and TRBJ1-4, is as follows: EAQVTQNPRYLITVTGKKLTVTCSQNMNHEYMSWYRQDPGLGLRQIYYSMNVEVTDKGDVPEGYKVSRKEKRNFPLILESPSPNQTSLYFCATMPQGSSEKLFFGSGTQLSVL.

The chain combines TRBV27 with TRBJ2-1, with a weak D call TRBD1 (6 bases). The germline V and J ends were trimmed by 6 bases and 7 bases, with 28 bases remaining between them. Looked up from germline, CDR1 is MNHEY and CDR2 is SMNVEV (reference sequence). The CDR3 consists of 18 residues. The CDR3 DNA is TGTGCCAGCAGCCCCCGGGGCACGACAGGCTTGACACAGAATGAGCAGTTCTTC. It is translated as CASSPRGTTGLTQNEQFF.

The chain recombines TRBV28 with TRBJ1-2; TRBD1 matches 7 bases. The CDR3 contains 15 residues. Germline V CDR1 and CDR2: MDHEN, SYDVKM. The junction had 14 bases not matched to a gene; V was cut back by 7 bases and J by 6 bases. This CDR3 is CASTQGQASFHGYTF. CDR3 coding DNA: TGTGCCAGCACCCAAGGACAGGCCTCATTCCATGGCTACACCTTC.

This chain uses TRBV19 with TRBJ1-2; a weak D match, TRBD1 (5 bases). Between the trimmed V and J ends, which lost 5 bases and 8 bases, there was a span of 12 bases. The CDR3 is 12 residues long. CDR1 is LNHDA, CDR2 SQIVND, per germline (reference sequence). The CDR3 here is CASSARGGGYTF. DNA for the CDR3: TGTGCCAGTAGTGCTCGGGGCGGAGGCTACACCTTC.

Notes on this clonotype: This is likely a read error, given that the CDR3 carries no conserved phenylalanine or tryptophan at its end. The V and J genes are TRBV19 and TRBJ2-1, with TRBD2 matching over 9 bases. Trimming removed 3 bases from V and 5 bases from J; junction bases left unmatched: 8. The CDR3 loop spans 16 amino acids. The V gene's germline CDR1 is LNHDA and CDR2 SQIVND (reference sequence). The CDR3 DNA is TGTGCCAGTAGTATTAGCGGGGGCCGAAATCACAATGAGCAGTTCTTA. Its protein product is CASSISGGRNHNEQFL.

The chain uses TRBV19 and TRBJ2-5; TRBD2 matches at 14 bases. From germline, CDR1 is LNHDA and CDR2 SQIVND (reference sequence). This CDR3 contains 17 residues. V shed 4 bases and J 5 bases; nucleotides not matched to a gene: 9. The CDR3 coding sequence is TGTGCCAGTAGTACTTCACCAGGACTAGCGGGGGGTGAGACCCAGTACTTC. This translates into CASSTSPGLAGGETQYF. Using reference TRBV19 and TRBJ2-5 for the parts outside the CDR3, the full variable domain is DGGITQSPKYLFRKEGQNVTLSCEQNLNHDAMYWYRQDPGQGLRLIYYSQIVNDFQKGDIAEGYSVSREKKESFPLTVTSAQKNPTAFYLCASSTSPGLAGGETQYFGPGTRLLVL.

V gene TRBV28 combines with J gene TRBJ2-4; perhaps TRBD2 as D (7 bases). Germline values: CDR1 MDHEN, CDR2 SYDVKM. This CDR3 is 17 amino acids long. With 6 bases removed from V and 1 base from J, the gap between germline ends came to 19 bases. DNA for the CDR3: TGTGCCAGCAGACAGGGTGCGGGGGCGGTGGCCAAAAACATTCAGTACTTC. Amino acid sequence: CASRQGAGAVAKNIQYF.